Following are 3 T cell receptor beta chains from one sample sequenced in a study of blood T cell repertoires in COVID-19. Assay: immunoSEQ multiplex PCR; the TCRdb copy retains only in-frame clones and omits some. The repertoire includes hundreds of thousands of clones, approximately 88% of them detected once, and 0.95% to 1.5% sits in the top ten. Source material: peripheral blood. Every receptor here comes from a middle-aged man with acute or convalescent COVID-19.

The CDR3 spells CASSVSADNYQPQHF. The CDR3 nucleotides read TGTGCCAGCAGCGTTTCAGCCGACAACTATCAGCCCCAGCATTTT. V gene TRBV9 combines with J gene TRBJ1-5; D gene ambiguous. CDR1 and CDR2 from the germline V gene are SGDLS and YYNGEE. This CDR3 spans 15 amino acids. Trimming stripped 2 bases from V and 5 bases from J, with 14 bases between.

This clone was observed a few times. This chain uses TRBV6-5 with TRBJ2-2; perhaps TRBD2 as D (6 bases). V was pared by 5 bases and J by 6 bases, with 16 bases between. The CDR3 loop spans 15 amino acids. Germline V gene lookup returns CDR1 MNHEY and CDR2 SVGAGI. For the CDR3, the DNA is TGTGCCAGCAGTAAGGAGGGCGGGCTGGCCGGGGAGCTGTTTTTT. This codes for CASSKEGGLAGELFF.

This clone was counted a single time. The chain links TRBV7-2 to TRBJ2-2; 9 bases map to TRBD1. The CDR3 contains 15 residues. V trimming: 5 bases; J trimming: 5 bases; junction bases outside the gene matches: 6. The germline CDR1 and CDR2 sequences are SGHTA and FQGNSA. The CDR3 protein is CASSPRQGGTGELFF. The DNA of the CDR3 is TGTGCCAGCAGCCCGCGACAGGGGGGAACCGGGGAGCTGTTTTTT.